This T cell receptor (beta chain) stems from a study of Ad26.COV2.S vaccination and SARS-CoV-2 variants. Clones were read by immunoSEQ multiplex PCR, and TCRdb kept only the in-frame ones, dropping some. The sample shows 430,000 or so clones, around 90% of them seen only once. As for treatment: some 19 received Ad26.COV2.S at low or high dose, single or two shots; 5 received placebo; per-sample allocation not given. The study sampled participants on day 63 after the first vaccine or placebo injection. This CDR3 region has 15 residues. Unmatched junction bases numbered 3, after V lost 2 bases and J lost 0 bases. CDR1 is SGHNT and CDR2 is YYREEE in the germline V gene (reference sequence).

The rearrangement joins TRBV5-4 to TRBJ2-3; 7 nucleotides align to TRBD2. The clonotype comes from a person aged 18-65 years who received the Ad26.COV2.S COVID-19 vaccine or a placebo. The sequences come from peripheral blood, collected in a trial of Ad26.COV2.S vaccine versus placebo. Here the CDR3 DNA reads TGTGCCAGCAGCTTCCCTAGCGGCAGCACAGATACGCAGTATTTT. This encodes CASSFPSGSTDTQYF. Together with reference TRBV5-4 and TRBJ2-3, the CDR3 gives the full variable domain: ETGVTQSPTHLIKTRGQQVTLRCSSQSGHNTVSWYQQALGQGPQFIFQYYREEENGRGNFPPRFSGLQFPNYSSELNVNALELDDSALYLCASSFPSGSTDTQYFGPGTRLTVL.